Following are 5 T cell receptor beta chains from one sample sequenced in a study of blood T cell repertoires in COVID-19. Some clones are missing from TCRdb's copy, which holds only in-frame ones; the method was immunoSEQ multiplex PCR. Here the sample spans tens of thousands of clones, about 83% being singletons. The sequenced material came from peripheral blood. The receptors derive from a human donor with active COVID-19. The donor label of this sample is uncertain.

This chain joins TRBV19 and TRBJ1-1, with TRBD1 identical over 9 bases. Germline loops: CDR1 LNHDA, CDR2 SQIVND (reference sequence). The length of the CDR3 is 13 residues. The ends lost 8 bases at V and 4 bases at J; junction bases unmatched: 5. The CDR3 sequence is CASSRQGGTEAFF. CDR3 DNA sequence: TGTGCCAGTTCACGACAGGGGGGCACTGAAGCTTTCTTT.

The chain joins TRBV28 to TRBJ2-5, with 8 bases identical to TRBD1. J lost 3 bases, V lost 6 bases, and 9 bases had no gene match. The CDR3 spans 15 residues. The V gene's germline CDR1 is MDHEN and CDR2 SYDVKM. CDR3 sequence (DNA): TGTGCCAGCAGCCTCGGACAGGGAGGAGAAGAGACCCAGTACTTC. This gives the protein CASSLGQGGEETQYF. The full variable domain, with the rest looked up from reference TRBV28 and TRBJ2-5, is DVKVTQSSRYLVKRTGEKVFLECVQDMDHENMFWYRQDPGLGLRLIYFSYDVKMKEKGDIPEGYSVSREKKERFSLILESASTNQTSMYLCASSLGQGGEETQYFGPGTRLLVL.

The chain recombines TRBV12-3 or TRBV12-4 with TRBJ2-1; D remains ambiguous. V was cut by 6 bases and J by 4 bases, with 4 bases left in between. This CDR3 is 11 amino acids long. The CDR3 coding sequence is TGTGCCAGCAGCAATTACAATGAGCAGTTCTTC. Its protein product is CASSNYNEQFF.

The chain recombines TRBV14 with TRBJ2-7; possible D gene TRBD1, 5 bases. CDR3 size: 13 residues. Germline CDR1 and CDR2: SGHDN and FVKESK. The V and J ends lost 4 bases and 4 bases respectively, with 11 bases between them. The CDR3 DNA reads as TGTGCCAGCAGCCTTCTGCAGGGATACGAGCAGTACTTC. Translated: CASSLLQGYEQYF.

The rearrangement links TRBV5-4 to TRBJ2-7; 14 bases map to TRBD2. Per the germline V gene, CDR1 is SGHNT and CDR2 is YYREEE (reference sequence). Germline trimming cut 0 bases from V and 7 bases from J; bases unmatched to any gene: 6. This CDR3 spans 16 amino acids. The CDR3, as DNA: TGTGCCAGCAGCTTGGGGGGGACTAGCGGGAGTTGGGAGCAGTACTTC. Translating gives CASSLGGTSGSWEQYF.